This T cell receptor (beta chain) emerged from a study of blood T cell repertoires in COVID-19 (dated by TCRdb to the early 2020s). At the level of the whole study: Samples from collaborators originated in the United States, Italy and Spain and spanned both the acute and convalescent phases of COVID-19. Where HLA class I and class II types were available, the types were taken from metadata supplied by the sample provider, not from assay-based typing. Subjects who had been exposed to COVID-19, were actively infected with it, or had recovered from it provided the deeply sampled blood TCRbeta repertoires that made up the dataset. The material from the prospective study consisted of cDNA or gDNA derived from T cells, B-cell-depleted T cells, or PBMCs. Samples came from the ongoing ImmuneRACE study (first 160 participants) plus 1,254 subjects from 6 global collaborators. The repertoires were released in a freely available public database intended as a resource for research on the immune response to SARS-CoV-2. The sample metadata nearly always contained a de-identified subject ID, COVID-19 status, age in years and sex. Study-level results and caveats: How much clinical and demographic metadata was included differed by source and by participant, and the metadata was provided uncurated.

Collaborating institutions collected whole blood in K2EDTA tubes following their own protocols. For TCRbeta analysis, collaborators shipped samples as frozen whole blood, isolated PBMCs, or DNA extracted from either of those sample types. TCRbeta CDR3 regions were amplified from genomic DNA by means of the immunoSEQ Assay, a bias-controlled multiplex PCR. The study's own analysis went as follows. The number of nucleated cells in each sample was estimated by amplification of reference gene primers within the assay. To quantify the absolute abundance of each unique TCRbeta CDR3 rearrangement, sequence reads were collapsed and filtered. Productive Simpson clonality was computed per sample as the square root of Simpson's diversity index over productive rearrangements. This immuneACCESS table, as held by TCRdb, lists in-frame sequences with V and J called but not all clones. Of the missing ones, under half trace to an unresolved V gene in checked studies; the others have no known cause. That table gives V, J and clone size, and the DNA gave D and trimming. The sample yields roughly 380,000 clones; 85% were counted once. Jointly, the top ten make up 3.5% to 4% of the sample.

For this clone: It lacks a known antigen. One base away there is no much larger clone; base qualities are not given.

Trimming takes 4 bases off V and 7 bases off J; junction bases not matched to a gene: 7. As encoded in the germline V gene (reference sequence), CDR1 is LNHNV while CDR2 is YYDKDF. The CDR3 goes from the cysteine to the phenylalanine over 15 residues. The entry retains the CDR3 DNA only, 45 bases that are in frame from base 1. The origin of this receptor is a woman between 18 and 30 years old with acute or convalescent COVID-19. The chain links TRBV15 with TRBJ1-1, and 12 junctional nucleotides match TRBD1. Material for sequencing was peripheral blood. The nucleotide sequence is TGTGCCACCAGCAAAGCCGGGACAGGGGGCAGTGAAGCTTTCTTT. Translation gives CATSKAGTGGSEAFF.